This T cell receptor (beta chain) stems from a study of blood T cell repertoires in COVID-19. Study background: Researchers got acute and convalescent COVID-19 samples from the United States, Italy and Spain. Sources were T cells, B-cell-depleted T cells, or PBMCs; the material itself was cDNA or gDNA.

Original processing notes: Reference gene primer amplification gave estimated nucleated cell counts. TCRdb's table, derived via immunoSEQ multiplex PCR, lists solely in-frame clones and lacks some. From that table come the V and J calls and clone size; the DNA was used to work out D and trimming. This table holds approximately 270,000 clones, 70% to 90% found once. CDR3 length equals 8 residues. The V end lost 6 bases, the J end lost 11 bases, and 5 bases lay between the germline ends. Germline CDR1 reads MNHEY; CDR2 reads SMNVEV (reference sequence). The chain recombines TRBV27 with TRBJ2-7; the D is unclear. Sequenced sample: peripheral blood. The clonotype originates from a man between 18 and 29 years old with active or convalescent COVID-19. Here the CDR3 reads CASRPEYF. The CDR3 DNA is TGTGCCAGCAGGCCGGAGTACTTC.